These 25 T cell receptor beta chains originate from one sample sequenced in a study of radiation and T cells in renal cell carcinoma. Noted treatment: treatment-naive control, cytoreductive nephrectomy. Data came from immunoSEQ multiplex PCR; TCRdb stores just in-frame clones and leaves some out. The sample includes 25,000 or so clones, under 65% of them seen just once. Material: tumor tissue, obtained from a patient whose treatment was nephrectomy without radiotherapy. Receptors were obtained from a human donor with renal cell carcinoma.

The genes are TRBV9 and TRBJ1-2; 8 bases line up with TRBD1. With 1 base clipped from V and 4 bases from J, the junction kept 6 bases outside the gene matches. This CDR3 region has 15 residues. Germline CDR1 reads SGDLS; CDR2 reads YYNGEE. CDR3 loop: CASSVTPGTGYGYTF. The CDR3 DNA follows: TGTGCCAGCAGCGTAACACCCGGGACAGGCTATGGCTACACCTTC.

This clone was observed a few times. The V call is TRBV7-8, the J call TRBJ2-7; the D is unclear. CDR1 and CDR2 from the germline V gene are SGHVS and FQNEAQ. V lost 1 base and J lost 2, with 6 bases in between. This CDR3 is built from 13 residues. The CDR3 DNA sequence: TGTGCCAGCAGCTTAGAACGGCCCTACGAGCAGTACTTC. This codes for CASSLERPYEQYF.

The chain recombines TRBV7-2 with TRBJ2-7; D gene unclear. The germline V gene has CDR1 SGHTA and CDR2 FQGNSA. V dropped 2 bases and J dropped 3 bases, with 11 bases sitting between them. This CDR3 has 14 residues. The CDR3 sequence is CASSLRIGFYEQYF. CDR3 DNA: TGTGCCAGCAGCTTACGCATTGGATTCTACGAGCAGTACTTC.

This sequence joins TRBV7-9 and TRBJ1-4, with TRBD1 matching over 8 bases. The CDR3 has 18 amino acids. Germline V gene sequence: CDR1 SEHNR, CDR2 FQNEAQ (reference sequence). V trimming: 5 bases; J trimming: 0 bases; junction bases outside the gene matches: 11. The CDR3 reads CASSPLPGQEATNEKLFF. CDR3 sequence (DNA): TGTGCCAGCAGCCCCCTTCCGGGACAGGAGGCAACTAATGAAAAACTGTTTTTT.

V and J are TRBV5-4 and TRBJ2-5; D is perhaps TRBD1 (5 bases). The CDR3 extends over 15 amino acids. The germline gives CDR1 SGHNT, CDR2 YYREEE (reference sequence). V shed 0 bases and J shed 4 bases, with 13 bases lying between them. CDR3 in amino acids: CASSLGGSYVETQYF. The CDR3, as DNA: TGTGCCAGCAGCTTGGGGGGCTCTTACGTAGAGACCCAGTACTTC.

This chain joins TRBV29-1 and TRBJ2-5; D is ambiguous. The CDR3 runs 10 residues. V shed 7 bases and J shed 3 bases, with 6 bases lying between them. CDR1 is SQVTM and CDR2 is ANQGSEA in the germline V gene. In DNA, the CDR3 is TGCAGCGCTTTTAAAGAGACCCAGTACTTC. Amino acid sequence: CSAFKETQYF.

The chain employs TRBV2 and TRBJ2-7, with TRBD2 as a possible D gene (6 bases). CDR1 and CDR2 from the germline V gene are SNHLY and FYNNEI. V shed 4 bases and J shed 6 bases, with 7 bases lying between them. This CDR3 has 11 amino acids. CDR3: CASSAGVEQYF. Written as DNA, the CDR3 is TGTGCCAGCAGTGCGGGGGTCGAGCAGTACTTC.

J is TRBJ2-7 and V is TRBV9; TRBD1 matches at 9 bases. The CDR3 extends over 14 amino acids. V lost 3 bases and J lost 6; bases outside the gene matches: 7. Germline values: CDR1 SGDLS, CDR2 YYNGEE. The DNA for the CDR3 is TGTGCCAGCAGCGCCCGGGACAGGGCAGTCGAGCAGTACTTC. Residues: CASSARDRAVEQYF.

This clone has only one observation. The chain has TRBV12-5 and TRBJ1-5, with D maybe TRBD1 (6 bases). The CDR3 is 17 amino acids. V was shortened by 1 base and J by 0 bases, with 13 bases between the two germline ends. The germline V gene encodes CDR1 LGHNT and CDR2 FRNRAP. The CDR3 DNA reads TGTGCTAGTGGTTTGGCCTCTGGACAGCATAGCAATCAGCCCCAGCATTTT. Translation: CASGLASGQHSNQPQHF.

CDR3 region: CASSPGAGGQNEQYF. CDR3 coding DNA: TGTGCCAGCTCCCCAGGGGCAGGGGGCCAAAACGAGCAGTACTTC. The gene calls are TRBV18 and TRBJ2-7; 8 nucleotides align to TRBD1. V shed 6 bases and J 5 bases; nucleotides not matched to a gene: 12. CDR1 is KGHSH and CDR2 is LQKENI in the germline V gene. CDR3 length: 15 residues.

In this sample, this clone turned up many times. V usage is TRBV7-8 and J usage is TRBJ1-2; D gene uncertain. The germline V gene has CDR1 SGHVS and CDR2 FQNEAQ. V was pared by 2 bases and J by 8 bases, with 12 bases between. This CDR3 region has 13 residues. CDR3 in DNA: TGTGCCAGCAGCTTAAACCCGGACTGGGGCTACACCTTC. It translates to CASSLNPDWGYTF.

The chain couples TRBV7-6 to TRBJ2-7; possible D gene TRBD1, 5 bases. The CDR3 has 12 residues. V was pared by 5 bases and J by 1 base, with 6 bases between. The germline V gene has CDR1 SGHVS and CDR2 FNYEAQ. CDR3 protein: CASSRTSYEQYF. CDR3 DNA: TGTGCCAGCAGCCGGACATCCTACGAGCAGTACTTC.

The chain joins TRBV7-2 to TRBJ2-5, with a weak D call TRBD1 (6 bases). The end of the DNA is better explained by TRBJ2-7, so the J call may be wrong. The CDR3 is 15 amino acids. The V gene's germline CDR1 is SGHTA and CDR2 FQGNSA. CDR3 nucleotides: TGTGCCAGCAGATACAGGGCTTGGGGATCCTACGAGCAGTACTTC. This encodes CASRYRAWGSYEQYF.

This clone was recorded a few times. The genes are TRBV2 and TRBJ1-2, with D perhaps matching TRBD1 (5 bases). CDR1 and CDR2 from the germline V gene are SNHLY and FYNNEI. The V gene lost 2 bases and the J gene lost 8 bases, with 12 bases spanning the gap. This CDR3 has 13 residues. In DNA, the CDR3 is TGTGCCAGCAGTGAATTCGGGGCAGGGGGCTACACCTTC. Its translation: CASSEFGAGGYTF.

This chain connects TRBV6-1 to TRBJ2-5; D gene ambiguous. With 1 base removed from V and 5 bases from J, the gap between germline ends came to 14 bases. The CDR3 has 15 residues. The germline V gene has CDR1 MNHNS and CDR2 SASEGT. CDR3 loop: CASSEGSSLRETQYF. The CDR3 DNA sequence: TGTGCCAGCAGTGAAGGGTCCTCCTTGAGGGAGACCCAGTACTTC.

This chain joins TRBV5-6 and TRBJ1-1; unclear D gene. CDR3 length equals 14 residues. V dropped 0 bases and J dropped 0 bases, with 6 bases sitting between them. Germline CDR1 and CDR2: SGHDT and YYEEEE. CDR3 protein: CASSLDGMNTEAFF. The CDR3 coding sequence is TGTGCCAGCAGCTTGGACGGAATGAACACTGAAGCTTTCTTT.

The V gene is TRBV12-5, the J gene TRBJ2-3, with D perhaps TRBD1 or TRBD2 (5 bases each). CDR3 length equals 13 residues. The ends were cut back, 1 base at V and 9 bases at J, with 11 bases in the middle. In germline, CDR1 is LGHNT, CDR2 FRNRAP. The CDR3 sequence is CASGLGSWDTQYF. The CDR3 coding sequence is TGTGCTAGTGGTTTGGGTAGCTGGGACACGCAGTATTTT.

The J gene is TRBJ2-3, the V gene TRBV5-1; D is unresolved. This CDR3 is 14 amino acids long. V lost 1 base, J lost 4 bases, and 10 bases lay in between. Germline CDR1 reads SGHRS; CDR2 reads YFSETQ. The CDR3 loop reads CASSLFPISDTQYF. The CDR3 nucleotides read TGCGCCAGCAGCTTGTTCCCCATCTCAGATACGCAGTATTTT.

In its sample, this clone ranks as medium-sized. Other DNA sequences in the same sample also yield this CDR3. CDR3 in amino acids: CATSRGQGDNEQFF. CDR3 DNA: TGTGCCACCAGCAGAGGACAGGGGGACAATGAGCAGTTCTTC. The chain combines TRBV15 with TRBJ2-1; 9 bases line up with TRBD1. V lost 1 base and J lost 5; bases outside the gene matches: 0. Per the germline V gene, CDR1 is LNHNV and CDR2 is YYDKDF (reference sequence). The CDR3 sequence is 14 residues long.

The V gene is TRBV4-2, the J gene TRBJ1-2; D unclear. The CDR3 has 14 residues. The germline CDR1 and CDR2 sequences are LGHNA and YNFKEQ. V gave up 0 bases and J gave up 2 bases, with 7 bases separating them. This CDR3 reads CASSQDSGNYGYTF. The CDR3 region has the DNA TGTGCCAGCAGCCAAGATTCGGGAAACTATGGCTACACCTTC.

The chain has TRBV5-4 and TRBJ1-2; D may be TRBD1 (5 bases). V shed 1 base and J shed 3 bases, with 7 bases lying between them. The germline gives CDR1 SGHNT, CDR2 YYREEE (reference sequence). CDR3 size: 13 residues. CDR3 sequence (DNA): TGTGCCAGCAGCTTGCGCAGGGACTATGGCTACACCTTC. As protein: CASSLRRDYGYTF. Filled out from reference TRBV5-4 and TRBJ1-2, the complete variable domain reads ETGVTQSPTHLIKTRGQQVTLRCSSQSGHNTVSWYQQALGQGPQFIFQYYREEENGRGNFPPRFSGLQFPNYSSELNVNALELDDSALYLCASSLRRDYGYTFGSGTRLTVV.

With regard to this clone: A much larger clone differs by one base, so this may be a read error. The chain couples TRBV7-2 to TRBJ1-2; TRBD1 aligns across 8 bases. The CDR3 sequence is 14 residues long. Germline V gives CDR1 SGHTA, CDR2 FQGNSA. V lost 1 base and J lost 8; bases outside the gene matches: 6. CDR3 in amino acids: CASSLGETGEGYTF. In nucleotides, the CDR3 is TGTGCCAGCAGCTTAGGGGAGACAGGGGAAGGCTACACCTTC.

This clone counts as medium-sized. The chain has TRBV5-4 and TRBJ2-1; unclear D gene. The CDR3 spans 16 residues. Germline-derived CDR1 and CDR2 are SGHNT and YYREEE (reference sequence). Between the trimmed V and J ends, which lost 4 bases and 0 bases, there was a span of 14 bases. The CDR3 region has the DNA TGTGCCAGCAGCACCAGCCGGGTCGTCTCCTACAATGAGCAGTTCTTC. Translating gives CASSTSRVVSYNEQFF.

J is TRBJ1-5 and V is TRBV4-3, with 7 bases fitting TRBD1. V trimming: 5 bases; J trimming: 2 bases; junction bases outside the gene matches: 15. The CDR3 extends over 18 amino acids. Germline V gene sequence: CDR1 LGHNA, CDR2 YSLEER. CDR3 DNA sequence: TGCGCCAGCAGCGCGACAGGGTTCCGCCCGGGTGGCAATCAGCCCCAGCATTTT. It encodes CASSATGFRPGGNQPQHF.

V and J are TRBV7-6 and TRBJ2-5, with TRBD1 matching over 8 bases. The CDR3 loop spans 14 amino acids. The J segment lost 2 bases and the V segment lost 5 bases, leaving 4 bases of the junction unmatched. Germline V gene sequence: CDR1 SGHVS, CDR2 FNYEAQ. CDR3 loop: CASSKDRGQETQYF. The CDR3 DNA reads TGTGCCAGCAGCAAAGACAGGGGTCAAGAGACCCAGTACTTC.